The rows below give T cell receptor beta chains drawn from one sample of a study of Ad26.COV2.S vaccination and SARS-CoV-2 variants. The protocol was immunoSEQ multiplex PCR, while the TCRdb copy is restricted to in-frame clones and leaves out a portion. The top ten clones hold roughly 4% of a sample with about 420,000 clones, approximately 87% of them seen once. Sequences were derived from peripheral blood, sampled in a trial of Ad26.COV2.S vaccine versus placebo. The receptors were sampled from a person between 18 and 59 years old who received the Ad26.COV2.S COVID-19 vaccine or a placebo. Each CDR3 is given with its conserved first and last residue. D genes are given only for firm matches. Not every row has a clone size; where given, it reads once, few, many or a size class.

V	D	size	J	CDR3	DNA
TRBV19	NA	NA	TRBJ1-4	CASSIDWQKLFF	TGTGCCAGTAGTATAGACTGGCAAAAACTGTTTTTT
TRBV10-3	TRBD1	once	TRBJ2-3	CALPWDRGLHRGDTQYF	TGTGCCCTCCCCTGGGACAGGGGGCTACATCGGGGGGATACGCAGTATTTT
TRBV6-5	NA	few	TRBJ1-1	CASSPQYDYTEAFF	TGTGCCAGCAGTCCCCAATATGATTACACTGAAGCTTTCTTT
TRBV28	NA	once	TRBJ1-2	CASSLTTGRVGPGYTF	TGTGCCAGCAGTTTAACCACAGGCAGGGTGGGACCCGGCTACACCTTC
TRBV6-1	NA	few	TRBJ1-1	CASSEGRNTEAFF	TGTGCCAGCAGTGAAGGGAGAAACACTGAAGCTTTCTTT
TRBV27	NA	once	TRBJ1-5	CASSFARQYSNQPQHF	TGTGCCAGCAGTTTCGCCCGGCAGTATAGCAATCAGCCCCAGCATTTT
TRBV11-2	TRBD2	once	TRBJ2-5	CASSLGGGAGETQYF	TGTGCCAGCAGCTTAGGCGGGGGGGCCGGAGAGACCCAGTACTTC
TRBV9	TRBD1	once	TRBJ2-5	CASSVEAGGFETQYF	TGTGCCAGCAGCGTAGAGGCAGGGGGCTTTGAGACCCAGTACTTC
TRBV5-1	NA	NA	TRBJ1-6	CASSPGGGYSPLHF	TGCGCCAGCAGCCCCGGAGGGGGTTATTCACCCCTCCACTTT
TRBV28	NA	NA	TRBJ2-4	CASSTQLAKNIQYF	TGTGCCAGCAGCACACAGCTAGCCAAAAACATTCAGTACTTC
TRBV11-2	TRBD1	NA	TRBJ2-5	CASSRDSGETQYF	TGTGCCAGCAGCCGGGACAGTGGAGAGACCCAGTACTTC
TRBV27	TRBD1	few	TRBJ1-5	CASGKQGYQPQHF	TGTGCCAGCGGGAAACAGGGGTATCAGCCCCAGCATTTT
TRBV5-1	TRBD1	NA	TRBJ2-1	CASSRQGNEQFF	TGCGCCAGCAGCAGACAGGGGAATGAGCAGTTCTTC